This T cell receptor beta chain was retrieved from a study of blood T cell repertoires in COVID-19. Only in-frame clones appear in the TCRdb table, and some are missing; sequencing was by immunoSEQ multiplex PCR. The table has 210,000 or so clones, around 86% seen once; the top ten hold nearly 4.5%. CDR1 and CDR2 (germline): KGHSH, LQKENI. J was trimmed by 0 bases and V by 4 bases; bases with no gene match: 8. CDR3 length: 17 residues. This TCR was recovered from a man between 45 and 60 years old with acute or convalescent COVID-19. The chain recombines TRBV18 with TRBJ1-4; 7 nucleotides match TRBD1. Source material: peripheral blood. CDR3 in amino acids: CASSRDSNSATNEKLFF. The CDR3 DNA follows: TGTGCCAGCTCACGGGACAGCAATTCTGCAACTAATGAAAAACTGTTTTTT.